This TCR beta chain was observed in a study of post-analysis software for immune sequencing data. Background on the study: The disease courses spanned relapsing-remitting, secondary progressive and progressive-relapsing forms of multiple sclerosis. Study-wide results and limits: Comparison of patients with controls showed five or six TRBV segments more frequent in patients, TRBV5-6, TRBV5-1 and TRBV20-1 among them.

Points on this clonotype: Its antigen is not identified.

V was clipped by 1 base and J by 3 bases, with 9 bases between them. The CDR3 is 14 residues long. CDR1 and CDR2 (germline): LNHNV, YYDKDF (reference sequence). Tagging with unique molecular identifiers was a feature of the TCR beta cDNA libraries. Via MiXCR, TCRdb re-called the PCR reads, giving one row per CDR3 protein. The table lists about 820,000 distinct CDR3 sequences, roughly 58% of them singletons. The chain has TRBV15 and TRBJ1-2, with D maybe TRBD1 (6 bases). Sequencing was carried out using blood. This TCR came from a girl aged 10 to 17 with multiple sclerosis. The CDR3 is CATSRAGGHYGYTF. DNA of the CDR3: TGTGCCACCAGCAGAGCCGGGGGCCACTATGGCTACACCTTC. The variable domain in full, with the rest retrieved from reference TRBV15 and TRBJ1-2, is DAMVIQNPRYQVTQFGKPVTLSCSQTLNHNVMYWYQQKSSQAPKLLFHYYDKDFNNEADTPDNFQSRRPNTSFCFLDIRSPGLGDTAMYLCATSRAGGHYGYTFGSGTRLTVV.